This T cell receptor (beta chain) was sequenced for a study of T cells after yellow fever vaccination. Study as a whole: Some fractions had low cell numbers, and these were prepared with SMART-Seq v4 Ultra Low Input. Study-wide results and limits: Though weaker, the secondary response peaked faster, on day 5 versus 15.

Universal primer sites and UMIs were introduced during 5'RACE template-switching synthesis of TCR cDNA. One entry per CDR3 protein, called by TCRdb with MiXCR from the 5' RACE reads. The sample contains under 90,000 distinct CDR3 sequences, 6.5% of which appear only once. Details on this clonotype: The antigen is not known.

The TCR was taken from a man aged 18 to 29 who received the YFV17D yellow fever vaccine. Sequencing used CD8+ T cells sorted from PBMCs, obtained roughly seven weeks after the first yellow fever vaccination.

The CDR3 DNA reads TGTGCCAGCAGTTTGGTTGGGACAGTCCAAGAGACCCAGTACTTC. Translated, it gives CASSLVGTVQETQYF. The chain links TRBV12-3 or TRBV12-4 to TRBJ2-5; 7 nucleotides match TRBD1. The CDR3 contains 15 residues. J was trimmed by 1 base and V by 3 bases; bases with no gene match: 5.